The clone carrying this T cell receptor (beta chain) showed up many times. This sample is part of a study of T cells in Graves' hyperthyroidism and ophthalmopathy. The TCR beta CDR3 regions underwent amplification using RNA transcripts as the source. The HTBI primer set drove a first-round RT-PCR of the TCR CDR3. TCRdb reprocessed the multiplex PCR reads with MiXCR, giving one entry per CDR3 protein. In the table there are 330,000 or so distinct CDR3 sequences, 15% to 20% of which are singletons. The CDR3 length is 13 residues. V was pared by 8 bases and J by 1 base, with 8 bases between. CDR1 MNHEY and CDR2 SMNVEV come from the germline V gene (reference sequence).

The sample was blood. The sequence was obtained from a woman aged 40 to 50 with Graves' ophthalmopathy. The rearrangement joins TRBV27 to TRBJ2-2; possibly TRBD2 for D (6 bases). The CDR3 bases are TGTGCCAGCGGGGACTGGAACACCGGGGAGCTGTTTTTT. Amino acids: CASGDWNTGELFF.